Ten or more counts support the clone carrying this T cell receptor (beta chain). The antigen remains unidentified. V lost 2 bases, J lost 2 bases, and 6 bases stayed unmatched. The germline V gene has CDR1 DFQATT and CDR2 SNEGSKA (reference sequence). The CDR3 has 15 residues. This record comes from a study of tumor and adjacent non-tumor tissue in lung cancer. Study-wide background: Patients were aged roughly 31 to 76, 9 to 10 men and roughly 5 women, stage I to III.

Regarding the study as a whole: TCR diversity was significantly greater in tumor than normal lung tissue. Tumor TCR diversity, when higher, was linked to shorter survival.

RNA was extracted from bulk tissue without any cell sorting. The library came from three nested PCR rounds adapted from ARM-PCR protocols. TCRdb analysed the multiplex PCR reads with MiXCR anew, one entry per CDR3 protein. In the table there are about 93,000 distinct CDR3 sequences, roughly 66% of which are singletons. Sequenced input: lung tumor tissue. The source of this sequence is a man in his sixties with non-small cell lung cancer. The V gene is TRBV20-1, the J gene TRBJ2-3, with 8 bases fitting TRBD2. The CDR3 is CSARKTSGATDTQYF. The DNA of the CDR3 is TGCAGTGCTAGAAAAACTAGCGGAGCCACAGATACGCAGTATTTT.